This TCR beta chain was profiled in a study of Ad26.COV2.S vaccination and SARS-CoV-2 variants. Using immunoSEQ multiplex PCR, the repertoire was profiled, and TCRdb retains in-frame clones only, with some absent. Among 400,000 to 500,000 clones listed, about 88% were seen once. Concerning this clone itself: Antigen specificity is unknown.

Trimming removed 0 bases at V and 7 bases at J, with 16 bases between. This CDR3 has 15 residues. CDR1 is SGHNT and CDR2 is YYREEE in the germline V gene (reference sequence). Treatment specified: some 20 received Ad26.COV2.S at low or high dose, single or two shots; 5 received placebo; per-sample allocation not given. The samples were gathered on day 63 after the first injection of vaccine or placebo. Study-wide points: The breadth of spike-specific CD8+ and CD4+ T cell responses after vaccination was reportedly substantial. Assessments of TCR breadth and depth may have underestimated the total T cell responses.

This sequence originates from a person aged 18-60 years who received the Ad26.COV2.S COVID-19 vaccine or a placebo. The rearrangement uses TRBV5-4 and TRBJ1-2; tentative D call: TRBD1 (6 bases). Sequencing used peripheral blood, obtained in a trial of Ad26.COV2.S vaccine versus placebo. CDR3 sequence: CASSLARTDRSGYTF. The DNA of the CDR3 is TGTGCCAGCAGCTTGGCTCGAACGGACAGAAGTGGCTACACCTTC.